This entry describes one TCR beta chain. This entry belongs to a study of OX40 agonist ivuxolimab in advanced cancers. TCRdb keeps only in-frame clones here, not all; method: immunoSEQ multiplex PCR. The data show roughly 86,000 clones, about 89% seen once. Germline lookup yields CDR1 MNHNS and CDR2 SASEGT. The V end was cut by 7 bases, the J end by 4 bases, with 11 bases between. The CDR3 has 14 amino acids. This sample comprised CD4+ or CD8+ T cells sorted from blood, obtained in a trial of the OX40 agonist ivuxolimab. The TCR originated in an adult with an advanced solid tumor such as melanoma, head and neck, liver or kidney cancer. This rearrangement joins TRBV6-1 to TRBJ2-6; tentatively, D is TRBD1 (5 bases). DNA for the CDR3: TGTGCCAGCACCCAGGGCTCCGGGGCCAACGTCCTGACTTTC. Its protein product is CASTQGSGANVLTF.